Shown below are 25 T cell receptor beta chains from a single sample sequenced in a study of T cells in narcolepsy. Here immunoSEQ multiplex PCR was the method, and the copy in TCRdb shows in-frame clones only, minus some. The repertoire holds around 19,000 clones, roughly four fifths seen once, with approximately 1.6% in the top ten. Sequenced input: memory (CD45RA-) CD4+ T cells from blood. The receptors were gathered from a human donor in good health.

The chain recombines TRBV4-3 with TRBJ2-5; D is perhaps TRBD1 (7 bases). The germline V gene encodes CDR1 LGHNA and CDR2 YSLEER. CDR3 length: 14 residues. Trimming removed 4 bases at V and 5 bases at J, with 14 bases between. CDR3 in DNA: TGCGCCAGCAGCCCCGAGACAGGGAGGGAGACCCAGTACTTC. It encodes CASSPETGRETQYF.

The chain combines TRBV4-2 with TRBJ1-3; D call uncertain. V dropped 4 bases and J dropped 0 bases, with 13 bases sitting between them. The CDR3 spans 16 residues. CDR1 is LGHNA and CDR2 is YNFKEQ in the germline V gene. CDR3 sequence: CASSLMTESSGNTIYF. CDR3 DNA sequence: TGTGCCAGCAGCCTAATGACCGAGTCCTCTGGAAACACCATATATTTT.

The genes are TRBV5-6 and TRBJ2-5; D is undetermined. This CDR3 is built from 13 residues. V gave up 0 bases and J gave up 4 bases, with 7 bases separating them. Germline V CDR1 and CDR2: SGHDT, YYEEEE. The CDR3 loop is CASSLARAETQYF. The CDR3 DNA follows: TGTGCCAGCAGCTTGGCCCGGGCAGAGACCCAGTACTTC.

V is TRBV7-3 and J is TRBJ2-5, with D hard to call. V was pared by 3 bases and J by 3 bases, with 8 bases between. CDR1 and CDR2 from the germline V gene are SGHTA and FQGTGA. The CDR3 sequence is 13 residues long. CDR3 region: CASSFHAKETQYF. The CDR3 bases are TGTGCCAGCAGCTTCCACGCCAAAGAGACCCAGTACTTC.

The V call is TRBV5-8, the J call TRBJ2-2; perhaps TRBD2 as D (6 bases). The CDR3 contains 15 residues. Germline CDR1 SGHTS, CDR2 YDEGEE. V was shortened by 4 bases and J by 1 base, with 11 bases between the two germline ends. Here the CDR3 reads CASSRGLMNTGELFF. The CDR3 coding sequence is TGTGCCAGCAGCCGGGGACTCATGAACACCGGGGAGCTGTTTTTT.

This chain uses TRBV25-1 with TRBJ2-7; D may match TRBD1 or TRBD2 (5 bases each). V shed 8 bases and J shed 1 base, with 12 bases lying between them. This CDR3 is 13 amino acids long. Per germline, CDR1 MGHDK and CDR2 SYGVNS. The CDR3 spells CASWDQDSYEQYF. The CDR3 nucleotides read TGTGCCAGCTGGGACCAAGATTCCTACGAGCAGTACTTC.

The chain recombines TRBV5-5 with TRBJ2-3; no reliable D call. The CDR3 covers 13 residues. The germline V and J ends were trimmed by 1 base and 5 bases, with 8 bases remaining between them. Germline V CDR1 and CDR2: SGHKS, YYEKEE (reference sequence). In DNA form, the CDR3 reads TGTGCCAGCAGCTTGATGGGGATAGATACGCAGTATTTT. Translation gives CASSLMGIDTQYF.

This chain connects TRBV5-5 to TRBJ2-7; the D is unclear. The germline V and J ends were trimmed by 4 bases and 4 bases, with 12 bases remaining between them. Germline V gene sequence: CDR1 SGHKS, CDR2 YYEKEE (reference sequence). The CDR3 spans 13 residues. CDR3 region: CASSLVWRYEQYF. The CDR3 nucleotides are TGTGCCAGCAGCCTCGTATGGCGGTACGAGCAGTACTTC.

The chain carries TRBV5-8 and TRBJ1-2; D possibly corresponds to TRBD1 (5 bases). Deletions cut 0 bases from V and 2 bases from J, with 8 bases between. The CDR3 has 14 amino acids. Germline V gene lookup returns CDR1 SGHTS and CDR2 YDEGEE. Written as DNA, the CDR3 is TGTGCCAGCAGCTTGGCAGGGCGGAACTATGGCTACACCTTC. This sequence encodes CASSLAGRNYGYTF.

This chain links TRBV19 with TRBJ2-2; 9 positions match TRBD2. The junction had 11 bases not matched to a gene; V was cut back by 6 bases and J by 6 bases. Germline V CDR1 and CDR2: LNHDA, SQIVND (reference sequence). The CDR3 contains 16 residues. The CDR3 DNA is TGTGCCAGTAGCCCAAAGGCGGGAGGGCCCCCCGGGGAGCTGTTTTTT. This gives the protein CASSPKAGGPPGELFF. The complete variable domain, with remaining parts taken from reference TRBV19 and TRBJ2-2, reads DGGITQSPKYLFRKEGQNVTLSCEQNLNHDAMYWYRQDPGQGLRLIYYSQIVNDFQKGDIAEGYSVSREKKESFPLTVTSAQKNPTAFYLCASSPKAGGPPGELFFGEGSRLTVL.

This chain joins TRBV27 and TRBJ1-6; D call uncertain. Trimming shortened V by 3 bases and J by 9 bases, and 12 bases separated the two germline ends. Germline V lookup: CDR1 MNHEY, CDR2 SMNVEV (reference sequence). This CDR3 contains 14 residues. This CDR3 reads CASSFAGTGSPLHF. The CDR3 DNA sequence: TGTGCCAGCAGTTTTGCGGGAACCGGTTCACCCCTCCACTTT.

Details on this clone: Different DNA sequences within this sample yield the same CDR3. V and J are TRBV18 and TRBJ2-7; 14 bases are a match to TRBD2. Trimming took 3 bases from V and 5 from J; bases not matched to a gene: 0. Looked up from germline, CDR1 is KGHSH and CDR2 is LQKENI. CDR3 length: 14 amino acids. CDR3 sequence reads: CASSPGLAGDEQYF. CDR3 sequence (DNA): TGTGCCAGCTCACCGGGACTAGCGGGAGACGAGCAGTACTTC.

The rearrangement links TRBV7-2 to TRBJ2-2; TRBD2 is a possible D gene (6 bases). Trimming left V 1 base short and J 4 bases short, with 10 bases between. The CDR3 length is 15 residues. Germline-derived CDR1 and CDR2 are SGHTA and FQGNSA. The CDR3 DNA reads as TGTGCCAGCAGCTTAGATGGTAGCGGCACCGGGGAGCTGTTTTTT. Translated: CASSLDGSGTGELFF.

The V gene is TRBV7-9, the J gene TRBJ2-7; possibly TRBD1 for D (5 bases). Germline assignment: CDR1 SEHNR and CDR2 FQNEAQ (reference sequence). The CDR3 loop spans 14 amino acids. The V end was cut by 3 bases, the J end by 6 bases, with 15 bases between. CDR3 protein: CASSFSRQSREQYF. CDR3 sequence (DNA): TGTGCCAGCAGCTTTTCGAGACAGAGCCGCGAGCAGTACTTC.

The chain links TRBV4-3 to TRBJ2-3, with 10 bases identical to TRBD2. The CDR3 extends over 17 amino acids. From germline, CDR1 is LGHNA and CDR2 YSLEER. The ends lost 0 bases at V and 4 bases at J; junction bases unmatched: 7. In DNA form, the CDR3 reads TGCGCCAGCAGCCAAGAGGCTAGCGGGAGTTTCGCAGATACGCAGTATTTT. Protein sequence: CASSQEASGSFADTQYF.

This sequence joins TRBV5-1 and TRBJ1-1; 9 nucleotides align to TRBD1. Germline V gene data show CDR1 as SGHRS and CDR2 as YFSETQ. J lost 10 bases, V lost 4 bases, and 17 bases had no gene match. The CDR3 is made up of 16 amino acids. CDR3 nucleotides: TGCGCCAGCAGCCCAGGACAGGGGTCCCGAAACGCAGGAGCTTTCTTT. Translating it yields CASSPGQGSRNAGAFF.

This clone was counted a single time. The chain combines TRBV2 with TRBJ2-3, with D unresolved. Germline assignment: CDR1 SNHLY and CDR2 FYNNEI. The CDR3 contains 11 residues. V lost 6 bases to trimming and J lost 2 bases, with 3 bases between them. CDR3 nucleotides: TGTGCCAGCAGGATCACAGATACGCAGTATTTT. Residues: CASRITDTQYF.

The chain combines TRBV6-5 with TRBJ1-1; D ambiguous. Germline assignment: CDR1 MNHEY and CDR2 SVGAGI. This CDR3 contains 15 residues. Deletions cut 7 bases from V and 0 bases from J, with 15 bases between. CDR3 residues: CASNSWGILNTEAFF. CDR3 bases: TGTGCCAGCAACTCCTGGGGTATCCTGAACACTGAAGCTTTCTTT.

The table lists this clone with a count of one. This chain links TRBV2 with TRBJ2-5, with 8 bases aligning to TRBD2. The J call may be mistaken, given a closer DNA end match to TRBJ2-7. CDR3 length: 15 residues. Germline CDR1 is SNHLY and CDR2 is FYNNEI. The chain's CDR3 is CASSGVAGNSYEQYF. The CDR3 region has the DNA TGTGCCAGCAGTGGGGTAGCGGGGAACTCCTACGAGCAGTACTTC.

This chain connects TRBV19 to TRBJ1-2, with unresolved D. The CDR3 is 13 amino acids. Germline-derived CDR1 and CDR2 are LNHDA and SQIVND (reference sequence). Trimming cost V 7 bases and J 4 bases, with 13 bases left between them. The DNA for the CDR3 is TGTGCCAGTACCGGGTTACCCTTCTATGGCTACACCTTC. This gives the protein CASTGLPFYGYTF.

The chain is built from TRBV4-2 and TRBJ2-3, with 10 positions matching TRBD2. This CDR3 has 16 residues. After removal of 6 bases from V and 1 base from J, the junction contained 7 bases not matched to a gene. The germline V gene encodes CDR1 LGHNA and CDR2 YNFKEQ. CDR3 nucleotides: TGTGCCAGCAGTCGCGCCGGGACTAGCGGCACAGATACGCAGTATTTT. This gives the protein CASSRAGTSGTDTQYF.

CDR3 coding DNA: TGTGCCAGTAGTAGTCAGGGGGCGAACACTGAAGCTTTCTTT. Its translation: CASSSQGANTEAFF. The chain links TRBV19 to TRBJ1-1; 8 bases agree with TRBD1. Germline trimming cut 4 bases from V and 1 base from J; bases unmatched to any gene: 2. Looked up from germline, CDR1 is LNHDA and CDR2 is SQIVND (reference sequence). The CDR3 contains 14 residues.

The chain is built from TRBV21-1 and TRBJ1-1. TRBV21-1 is a documented pseudogene. The CDR3 is 16 amino acids. CDR3 nucleotides: TGTGCCAGCAGGTTGCTTCTAGCTACAATTCGCACTGAAGCTTTCTTT. Amino acid sequence: CASRLLLATIRTEAFF.

The V call is TRBV11-2, the J call TRBJ1-5; D not resolved. Germline lookup yields CDR1 SGHAT and CDR2 FQNNGV. The CDR3 extends over 13 amino acids. V was trimmed by 1 base and J by 0 bases, leaving 1 base between them. The CDR3 coding sequence is TGTGCCAGCAGCTTAGGTAGCAATCAGCCCCAGCATTTT. Translation gives CASSLGSNQPQHF.

The rearrangement uses TRBV5-1 and TRBJ2-3, with 8 nucleotides matching TRBD2. The CDR3 covers 17 residues. The V gene end was trimmed by 1 base and the J gene end by 2 bases; junction bases not matched to a gene: 9. CDR1 is SGHRS and CDR2 is YFSETQ in the germline V gene. This CDR3 reads CASSLWGAGDLTDTQYF. As DNA, the CDR3 is TGCGCCAGCAGCTTGTGGGGAGCGGGGGACCTCACAGATACGCAGTATTTT.